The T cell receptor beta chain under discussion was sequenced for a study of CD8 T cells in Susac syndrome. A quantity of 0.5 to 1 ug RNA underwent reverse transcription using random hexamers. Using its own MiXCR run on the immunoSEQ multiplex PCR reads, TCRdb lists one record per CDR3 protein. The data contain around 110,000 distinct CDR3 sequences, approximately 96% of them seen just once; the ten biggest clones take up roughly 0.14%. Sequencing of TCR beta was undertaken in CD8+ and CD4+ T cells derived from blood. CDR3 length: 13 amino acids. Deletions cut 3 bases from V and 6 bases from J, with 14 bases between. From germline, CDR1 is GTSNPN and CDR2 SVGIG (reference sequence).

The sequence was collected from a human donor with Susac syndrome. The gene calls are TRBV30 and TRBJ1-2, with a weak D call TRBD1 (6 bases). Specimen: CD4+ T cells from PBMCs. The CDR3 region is CAWSLRRGNGYTF. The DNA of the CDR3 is TGTGCCTGGAGCTTACGAAGGGGGAATGGCTACACCTTC.